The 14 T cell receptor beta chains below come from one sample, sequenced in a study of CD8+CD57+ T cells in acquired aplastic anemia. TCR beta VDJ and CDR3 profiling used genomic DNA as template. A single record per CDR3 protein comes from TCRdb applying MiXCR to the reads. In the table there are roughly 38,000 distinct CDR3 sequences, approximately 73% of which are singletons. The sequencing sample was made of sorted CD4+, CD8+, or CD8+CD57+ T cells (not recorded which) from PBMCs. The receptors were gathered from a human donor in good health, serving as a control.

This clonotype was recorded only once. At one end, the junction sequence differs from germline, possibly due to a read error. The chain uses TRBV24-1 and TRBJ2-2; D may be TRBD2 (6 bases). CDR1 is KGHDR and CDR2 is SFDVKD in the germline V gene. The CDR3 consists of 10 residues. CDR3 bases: TGTGCCACCAAGGCCGGGGGGCTGTTTTTT. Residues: CATKAGGLFF.

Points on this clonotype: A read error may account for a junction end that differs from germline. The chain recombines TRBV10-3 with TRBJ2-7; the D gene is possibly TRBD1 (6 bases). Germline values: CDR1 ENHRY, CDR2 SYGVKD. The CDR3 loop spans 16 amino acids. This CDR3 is CASSYHPKQGSYEQYF. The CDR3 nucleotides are TGTGCCAGCAGTTACCACCCGAAACAGGGCTCCTACGAGCAGTACTTC.

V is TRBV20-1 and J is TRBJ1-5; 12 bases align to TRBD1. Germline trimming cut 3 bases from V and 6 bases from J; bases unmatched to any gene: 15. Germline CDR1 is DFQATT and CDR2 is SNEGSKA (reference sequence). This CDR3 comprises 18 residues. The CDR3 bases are TGCAGTGCTAGGCTCTCTGGGACAGGGGGCATTGGAGGTCAGCCCCAGCATTTT. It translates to CSARLSGTGGIGGQPQHF.

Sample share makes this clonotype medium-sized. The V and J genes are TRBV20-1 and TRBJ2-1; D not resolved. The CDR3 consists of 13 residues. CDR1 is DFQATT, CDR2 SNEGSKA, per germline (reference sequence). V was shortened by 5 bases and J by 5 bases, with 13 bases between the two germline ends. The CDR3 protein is CSAPSSTDNEQFF. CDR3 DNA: TGCAGTGCTCCTTCCAGCACCGACAATGAGCAGTTCTTC.

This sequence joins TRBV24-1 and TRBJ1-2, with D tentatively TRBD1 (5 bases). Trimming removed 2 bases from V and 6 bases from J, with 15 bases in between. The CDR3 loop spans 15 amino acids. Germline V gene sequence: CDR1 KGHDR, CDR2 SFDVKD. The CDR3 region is CATSDSPGRTNGYTF. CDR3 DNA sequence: TGTGCCACCAGTGATTCGCCGGGACGGACGAATGGCTACACCTTC.

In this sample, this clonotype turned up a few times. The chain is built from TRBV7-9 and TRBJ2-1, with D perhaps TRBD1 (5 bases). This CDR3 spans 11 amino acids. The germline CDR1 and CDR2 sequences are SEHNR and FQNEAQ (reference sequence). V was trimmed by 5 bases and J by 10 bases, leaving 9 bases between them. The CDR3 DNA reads TGTGCCAGCAGCCACCGGACAGAGCAGTTCTTC. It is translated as CASSHRTEQFF.

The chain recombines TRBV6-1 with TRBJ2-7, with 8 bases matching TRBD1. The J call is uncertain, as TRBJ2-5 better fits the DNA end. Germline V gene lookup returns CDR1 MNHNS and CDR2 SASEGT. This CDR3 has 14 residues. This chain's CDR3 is CASNPTGDQETQYF. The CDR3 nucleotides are TGTGCCAGCAACCCGACAGGGGACCAAGAGACCCAGTACTTC.

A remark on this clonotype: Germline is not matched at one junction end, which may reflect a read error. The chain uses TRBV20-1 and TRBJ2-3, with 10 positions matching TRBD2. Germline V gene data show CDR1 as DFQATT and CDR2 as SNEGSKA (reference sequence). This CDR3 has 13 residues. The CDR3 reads CSAVSGGTDTQYF. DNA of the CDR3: TGCAGTGCCGTTAGCGGGGGGACCGATACACAGTATTTT.

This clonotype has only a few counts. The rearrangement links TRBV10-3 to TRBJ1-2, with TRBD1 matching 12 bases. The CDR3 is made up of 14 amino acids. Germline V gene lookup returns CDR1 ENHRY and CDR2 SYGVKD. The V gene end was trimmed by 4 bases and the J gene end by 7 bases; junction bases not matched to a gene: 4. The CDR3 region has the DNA TGTGCCATCAGTGGAACGGGACAGGGGGCTGGCTACACCTTC. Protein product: CAISGTGQGAGYTF.

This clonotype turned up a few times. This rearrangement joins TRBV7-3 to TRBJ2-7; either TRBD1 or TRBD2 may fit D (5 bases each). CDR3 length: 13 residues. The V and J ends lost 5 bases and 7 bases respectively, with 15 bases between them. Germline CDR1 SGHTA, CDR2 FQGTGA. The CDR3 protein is CASSRDGLGEQYF. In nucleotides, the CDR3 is TGTGCCAGCAGCCGGGACGGCCTAGGAGAGCAGTACTTC.

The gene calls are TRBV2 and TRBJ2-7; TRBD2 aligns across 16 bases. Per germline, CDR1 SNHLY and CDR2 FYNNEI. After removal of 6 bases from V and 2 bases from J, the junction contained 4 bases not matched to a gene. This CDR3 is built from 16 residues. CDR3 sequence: CASRAGTSGRAYEQYF. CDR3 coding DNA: TGTGCCAGCAGAGCCGGGACTAGCGGGAGGGCCTACGAGCAGTACTTC.

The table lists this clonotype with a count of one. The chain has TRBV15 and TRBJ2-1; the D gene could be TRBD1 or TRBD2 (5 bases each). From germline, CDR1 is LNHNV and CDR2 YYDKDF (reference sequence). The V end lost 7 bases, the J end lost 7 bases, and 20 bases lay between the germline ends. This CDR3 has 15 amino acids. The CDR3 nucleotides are TGTGCCACCACCCCGGGGCGCCTACTGGGGAATGAGCAGTTCTTC. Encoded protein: CATTPGRLLGNEQFF.

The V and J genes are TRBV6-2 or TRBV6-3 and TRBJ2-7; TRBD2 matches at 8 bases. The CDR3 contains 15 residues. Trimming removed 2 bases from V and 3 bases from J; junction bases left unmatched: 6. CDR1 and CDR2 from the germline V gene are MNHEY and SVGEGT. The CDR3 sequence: CASSYKAGGYYEQYF. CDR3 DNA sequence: TGTGCCAGCAGTTACAAGGCGGGGGGCTACTACGAGCAGTACTTC.

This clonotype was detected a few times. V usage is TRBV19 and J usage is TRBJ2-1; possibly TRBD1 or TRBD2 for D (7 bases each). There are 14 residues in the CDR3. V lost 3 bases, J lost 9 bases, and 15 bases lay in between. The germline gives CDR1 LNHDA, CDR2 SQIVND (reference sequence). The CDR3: CASSMGRGLGEQFF. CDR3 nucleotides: TGTGCCAGTAGTATGGGGAGGGGGCTAGGTGAGCAGTTCTTC.